The clone carrying this T cell receptor beta chain has only a few counts. Antigen: not known. These data originate in a study of regulatory T cells in long-lasting Graves disease. In building TCR beta libraries, iRepertoire HTBI primers were used together with Arm-PCR of CDR3 regions. Source study methods: From all samples, identification returned 14 TRBJ and under 75 TRBV segments. Using its own MiXCR run on the multiplex PCR reads, TCRdb lists one record per CDR3 protein. TCRdb's processing, not the study's, gives the V and J calls here. The table includes about 660,000 distinct CDR3 sequences, 30% detected once. V lost 1 base and J 5 bases, leaving 26 bases between the germline ends. CDR1 MNHEY and CDR2 SMNVEV come from the germline V gene (reference sequence). There are 20 residues in the CDR3. Stated time point: persistent/refractory GD, antithyroid drugs over 5 years with positive TRAb. PBMC RNA was the source of the TCR library. Criteria from the American Thyroid Association guidelines were applied to diagnose Graves' disease.

Study results and caveats: The number of shared public clonotypes was higher in persistent patients (2,741) than new patients (roughly 970).

This TCR was recovered from a female donor with Graves disease. The chain couples TRBV27 to TRBJ2-2; tentatively, D is TRBD1 (6 bases). The starting material was peripheral blood mononuclear cells (PBMCs), obtained when the disease was refractory, from a patient treated with antithyroid drugs. The CDR3 DNA follows: TGTGCCAGCAGTTTATTTTCCCGACCCCTAGACGGGACATTGACCGGGGAGCTGTTTTTT. Translation: CASSLFSRPLDGTLTGELFF.